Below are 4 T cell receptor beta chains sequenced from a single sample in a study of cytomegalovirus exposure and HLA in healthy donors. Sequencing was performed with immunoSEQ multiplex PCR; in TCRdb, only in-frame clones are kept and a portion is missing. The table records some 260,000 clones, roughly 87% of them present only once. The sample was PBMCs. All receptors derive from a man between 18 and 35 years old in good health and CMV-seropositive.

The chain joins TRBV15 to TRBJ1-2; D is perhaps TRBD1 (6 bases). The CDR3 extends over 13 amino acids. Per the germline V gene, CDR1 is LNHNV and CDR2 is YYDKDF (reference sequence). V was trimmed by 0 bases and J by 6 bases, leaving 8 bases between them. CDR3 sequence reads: CATSRDRGDGYTF. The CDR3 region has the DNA TGTGCCACCAGCAGAGACAGGGGCGATGGCTACACCTTC.

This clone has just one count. The CDR3 DNA is TGTGCCAGCAGTTACCGGGACAGTCGAGGCTACACCTTC. This gives the protein CASSYRDSRGYTF. The V and J genes are TRBV7-2 and TRBJ1-2, with 7 bases lining up with TRBD1. The germline gives CDR1 SGHTA, CDR2 FQGNSA. This CDR3 spans 13 amino acids. Trimming took 6 bases from V and 8 from J; bases not matched to a gene: 9.

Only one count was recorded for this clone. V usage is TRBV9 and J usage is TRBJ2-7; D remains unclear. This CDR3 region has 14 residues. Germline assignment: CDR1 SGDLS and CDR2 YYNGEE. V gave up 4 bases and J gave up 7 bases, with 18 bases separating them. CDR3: CASSLGASTREQYF. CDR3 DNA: TGTGCCAGCAGCTTAGGTGCCTCTACAAGGGAGCAGTACTTC.

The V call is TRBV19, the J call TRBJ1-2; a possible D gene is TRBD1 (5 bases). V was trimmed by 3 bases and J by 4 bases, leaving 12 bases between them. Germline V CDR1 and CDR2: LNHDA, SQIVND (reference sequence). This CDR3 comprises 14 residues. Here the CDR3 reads CASSIPGGIYGYTF. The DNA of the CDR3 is TGTGCCAGTAGTATCCCCGGGGGGATCTATGGCTACACCTTC.